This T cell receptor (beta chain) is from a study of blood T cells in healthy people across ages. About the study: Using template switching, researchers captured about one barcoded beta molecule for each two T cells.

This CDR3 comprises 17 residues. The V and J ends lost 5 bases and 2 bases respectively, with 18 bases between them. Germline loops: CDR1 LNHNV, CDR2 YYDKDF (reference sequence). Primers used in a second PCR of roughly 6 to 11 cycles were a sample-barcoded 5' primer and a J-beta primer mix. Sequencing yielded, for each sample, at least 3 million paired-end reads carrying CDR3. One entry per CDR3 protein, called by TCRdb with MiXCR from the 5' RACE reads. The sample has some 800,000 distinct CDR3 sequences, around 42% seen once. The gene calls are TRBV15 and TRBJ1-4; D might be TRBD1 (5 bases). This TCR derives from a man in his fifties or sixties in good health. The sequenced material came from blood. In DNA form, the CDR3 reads TGTGCCACCAGCTTACGGGTCCACAGGAGTACTAATGAAAAACTGTTTTTT. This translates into CATSLRVHRSTNEKLFF.